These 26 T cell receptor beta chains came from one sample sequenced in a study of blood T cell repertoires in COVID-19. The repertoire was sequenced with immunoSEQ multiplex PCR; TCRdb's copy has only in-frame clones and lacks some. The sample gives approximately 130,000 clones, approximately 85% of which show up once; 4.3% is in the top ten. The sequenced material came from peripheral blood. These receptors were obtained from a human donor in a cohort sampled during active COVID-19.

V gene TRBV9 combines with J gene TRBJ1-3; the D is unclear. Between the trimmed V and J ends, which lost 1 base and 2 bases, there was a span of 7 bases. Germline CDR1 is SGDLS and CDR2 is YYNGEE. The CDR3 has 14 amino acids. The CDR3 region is CASSVPGTGNTIYF. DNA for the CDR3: TGTGCCAGCAGCGTACCCGGGACTGGAAACACCATATATTTT.

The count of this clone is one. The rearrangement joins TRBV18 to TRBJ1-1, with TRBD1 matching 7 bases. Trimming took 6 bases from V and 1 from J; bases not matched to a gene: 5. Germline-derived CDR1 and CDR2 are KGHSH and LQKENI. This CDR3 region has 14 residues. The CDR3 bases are TGTGCCAGCTCGGAACAGGGGCAGAACACTGAAGCTTTCTTT. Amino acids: CASSEQGQNTEAFF.

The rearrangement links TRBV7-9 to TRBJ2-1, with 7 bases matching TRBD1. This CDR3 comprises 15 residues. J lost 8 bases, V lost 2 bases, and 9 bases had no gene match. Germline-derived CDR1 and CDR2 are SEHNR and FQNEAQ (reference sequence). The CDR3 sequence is CASSLKGRGQDEQFF. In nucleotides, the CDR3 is TGTGCCAGCAGCTTAAAGGGTAGGGGGCAGGATGAGCAGTTCTTC.

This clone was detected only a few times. CDR3 region: CASSVDGGFTDTQYF. The CDR3, as DNA: TGTGCCAGCAGCGTAGACGGGGGGTTCACAGATACGCAGTATTTT. This chain joins TRBV9 and TRBJ2-3; 7 nucleotides line up with TRBD2. After removal of 0 bases from V and 2 bases from J, the junction contained 3 bases not matched to a gene. In germline, CDR1 is SGDLS, CDR2 YYNGEE. The CDR3 totals 15 residues. Full variable domain (missing parts from reference TRBV9 and TRBJ2-3): DSGVTQTPKHLITATGQRVTLRCSPRSGDLSVYWYQQSLDQGLQFLIQYYNGEERAKGNILERFSAQQFPDLHSELNLSSLELGDSALYFCASSVDGGFTDTQYFGPGTRLTVL.

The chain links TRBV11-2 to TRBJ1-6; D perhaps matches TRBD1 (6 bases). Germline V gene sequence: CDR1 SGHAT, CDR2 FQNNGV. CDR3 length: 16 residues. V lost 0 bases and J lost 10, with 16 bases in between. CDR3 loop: CASSLEFQGLRSPLHF. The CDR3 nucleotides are TGTGCCAGCAGCTTAGAATTTCAGGGGCTCAGGTCACCCCTCCACTTT.

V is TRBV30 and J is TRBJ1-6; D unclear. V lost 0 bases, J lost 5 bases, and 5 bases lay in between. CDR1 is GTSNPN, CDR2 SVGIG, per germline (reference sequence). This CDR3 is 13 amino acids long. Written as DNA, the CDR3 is TGTGCCTGGAGTGTTGAGAATAATTCACCCCTCCACTTT. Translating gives CAWSVENNSPLHF.

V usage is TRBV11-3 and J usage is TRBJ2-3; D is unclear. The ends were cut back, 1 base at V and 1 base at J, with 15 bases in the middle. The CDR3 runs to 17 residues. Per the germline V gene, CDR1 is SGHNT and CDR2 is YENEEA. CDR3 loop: CASSLGSLKSGTDTQYF. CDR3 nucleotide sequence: TGTGCCAGCAGCTTAGGTTCGCTAAAGAGTGGCACAGATACGCAGTATTTT. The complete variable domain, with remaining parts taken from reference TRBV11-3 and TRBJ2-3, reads EAGVVQSPRYKIIEKKQPVAFWCNPISGHNTLYWYLQNLGQGPELLIRYENEEAVDDSQLPKDRFSAERLKGVDSTLKIQPAELGDSAVYLCASSLGSLKSGTDTQYFGPGTRLTVL.

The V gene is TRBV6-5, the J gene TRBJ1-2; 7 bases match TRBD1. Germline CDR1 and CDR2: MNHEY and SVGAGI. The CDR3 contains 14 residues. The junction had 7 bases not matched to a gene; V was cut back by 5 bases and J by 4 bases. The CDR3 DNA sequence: TGTGCCAGCAGTAAACAGGGGACATTCTATGGCTACACCTTC. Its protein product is CASSKQGTFYGYTF.

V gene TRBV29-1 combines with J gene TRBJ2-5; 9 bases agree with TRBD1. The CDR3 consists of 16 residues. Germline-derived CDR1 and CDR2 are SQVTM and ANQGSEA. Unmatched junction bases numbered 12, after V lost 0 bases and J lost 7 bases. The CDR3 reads CSVEDVRQGDFGTQYF. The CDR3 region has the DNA TGCAGCGTTGAAGATGTAAGACAGGGGGATTTCGGGACCCAGTACTTC.

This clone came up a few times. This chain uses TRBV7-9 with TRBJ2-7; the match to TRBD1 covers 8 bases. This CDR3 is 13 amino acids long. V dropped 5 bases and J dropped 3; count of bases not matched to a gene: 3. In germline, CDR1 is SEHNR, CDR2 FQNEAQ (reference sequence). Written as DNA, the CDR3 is TGTGCCAGCAGCCATGGACAGGGCTACGAGCAGTACTTC. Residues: CASSHGQGYEQYF.

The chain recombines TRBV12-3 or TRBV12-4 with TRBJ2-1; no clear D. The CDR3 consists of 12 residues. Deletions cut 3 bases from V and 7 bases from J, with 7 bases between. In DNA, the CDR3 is TGTGCCAGCAGTTTGAGAATTAATGAGCAGTTCTTC. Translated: CASSLRINEQFF.

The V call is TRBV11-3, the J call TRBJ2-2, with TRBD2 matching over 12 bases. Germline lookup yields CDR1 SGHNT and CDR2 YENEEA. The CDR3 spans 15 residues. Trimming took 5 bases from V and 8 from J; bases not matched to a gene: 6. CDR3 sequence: CASSTLAGGAGELFF. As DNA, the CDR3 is TGTGCCAGCAGCACTCTAGCGGGAGGGGCTGGGGAGCTGTTTTTT.

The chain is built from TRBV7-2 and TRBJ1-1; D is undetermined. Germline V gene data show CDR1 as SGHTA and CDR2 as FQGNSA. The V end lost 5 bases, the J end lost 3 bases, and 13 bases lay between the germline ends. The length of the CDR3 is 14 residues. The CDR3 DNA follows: TGTGCCAGCAGCAGGAGCCCCGGGGACACTGAAGCTTTCTTT. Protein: CASSRSPGDTEAFF.

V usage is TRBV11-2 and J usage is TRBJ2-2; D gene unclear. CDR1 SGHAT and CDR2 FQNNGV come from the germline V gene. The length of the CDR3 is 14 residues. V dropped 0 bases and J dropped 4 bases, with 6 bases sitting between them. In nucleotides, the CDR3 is TGTGCCAGCAGCTTAGAACAGTTCACCGGGGAGCTGTTTTTT. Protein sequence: CASSLEQFTGELFF.

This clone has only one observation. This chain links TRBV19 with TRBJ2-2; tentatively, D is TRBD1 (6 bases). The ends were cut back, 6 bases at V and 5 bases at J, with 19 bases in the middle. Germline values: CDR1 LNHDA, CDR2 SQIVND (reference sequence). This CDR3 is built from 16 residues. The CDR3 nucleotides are TGTGCCAGTAGCCGAATAGGACAGATACGAACCGGGGAGCTGTTTTTT. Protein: CASSRIGQIRTGELFF.

CDR3 sequence (DNA): TGTGCCAGCAGCCGTGGACAGGGTACTTACGAGCAGTACTTC. Amino acids: CASSRGQGTYEQYF. The rearrangement links TRBV6-2 or TRBV6-3 to TRBJ2-7, with TRBD1 matching over 8 bases. Losses at the gene ends were 6 bases for V and 4 bases for J; bases not matched to a gene: 8. The CDR3 runs 14 residues. Per germline, CDR1 MNHEY and CDR2 SVGEGT.

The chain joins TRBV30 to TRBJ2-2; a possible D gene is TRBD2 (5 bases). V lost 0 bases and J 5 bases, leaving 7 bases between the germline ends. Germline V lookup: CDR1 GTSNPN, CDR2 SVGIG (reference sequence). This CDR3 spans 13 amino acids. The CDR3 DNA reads TGTGCCTGGAGTGTAGGGAGAACCGGGGAGCTGTTTTTT. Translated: CAWSVGRTGELFF. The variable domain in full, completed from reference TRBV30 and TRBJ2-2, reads SQTIHQWPATLVQPVGSPLSLECTVEGTSNPNLYWYRQAAGRGLQLLFYSVGIGQISSEVPQNLSASRPQDRQFILSSKKLLLSDSGFYLCAWSVGRTGELFFGEGSRLTVL.

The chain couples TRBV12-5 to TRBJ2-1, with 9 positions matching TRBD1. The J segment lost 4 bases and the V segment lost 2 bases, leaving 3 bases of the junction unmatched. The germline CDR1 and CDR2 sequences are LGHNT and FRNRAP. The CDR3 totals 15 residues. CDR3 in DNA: TGTGCTAGTGGTTTGAATGACAGGGGGTACAATGAGCAGTTCTTC. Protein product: CASGLNDRGYNEQFF.

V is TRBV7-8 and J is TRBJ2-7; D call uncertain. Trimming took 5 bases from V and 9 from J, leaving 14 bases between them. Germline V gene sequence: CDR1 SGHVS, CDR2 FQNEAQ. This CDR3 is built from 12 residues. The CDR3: CASSDDPGGQYF. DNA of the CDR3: TGTGCCAGCAGCGACGACCCGGGTGGGCAGTACTTC.

The CDR3 here is CASSGSSTGELFF. The CDR3 DNA follows: TGTGCCAGCAGTGGGTCTAGCACCGGGGAGCTGTTTTTT. The chain has TRBV7-2 and TRBJ2-2, with unresolved D. V was shortened by 6 bases and J by 4 bases, with 9 bases between the two germline ends. This CDR3 has 13 residues. The V gene's germline CDR1 is SGHTA and CDR2 FQGNSA. Filled out from reference TRBV7-2 and TRBJ2-2, the complete variable domain reads GAGVSQSPSNKVTEKGKDVELRCDPISGHTALYWYRQSLGQGLEFLIYFQGNSAPDKSGLPSDRFSAERTGGSVSTLTIQRTQQEDSAVYLCASSGSSTGELFFGEGSRLTVL.

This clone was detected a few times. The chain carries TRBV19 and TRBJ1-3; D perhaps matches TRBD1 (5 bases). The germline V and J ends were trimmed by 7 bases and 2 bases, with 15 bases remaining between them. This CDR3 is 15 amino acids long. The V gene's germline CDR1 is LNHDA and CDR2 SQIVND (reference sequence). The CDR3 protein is CASMVKGVPGNTIYF. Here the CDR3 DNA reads TGTGCCAGTATGGTGAAAGGGGTGCCTGGAAACACCATATATTTT.

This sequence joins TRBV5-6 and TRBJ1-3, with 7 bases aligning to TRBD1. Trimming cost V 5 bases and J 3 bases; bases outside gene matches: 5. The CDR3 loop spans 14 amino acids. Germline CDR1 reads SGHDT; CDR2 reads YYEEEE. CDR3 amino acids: CASSLTGDGNTIYF. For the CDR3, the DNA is TGTGCCAGCAGTCTCACAGGGGATGGAAACACCATATATTTT.

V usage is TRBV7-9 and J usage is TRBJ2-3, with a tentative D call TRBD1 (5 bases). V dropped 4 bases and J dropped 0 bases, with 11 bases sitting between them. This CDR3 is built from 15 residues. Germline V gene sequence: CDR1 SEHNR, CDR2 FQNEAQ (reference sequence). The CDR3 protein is CASSYWGGSTDTQYF. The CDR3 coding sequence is TGTGCCAGCAGCTATTGGGGCGGAAGCACAGATACGCAGTATTTT.

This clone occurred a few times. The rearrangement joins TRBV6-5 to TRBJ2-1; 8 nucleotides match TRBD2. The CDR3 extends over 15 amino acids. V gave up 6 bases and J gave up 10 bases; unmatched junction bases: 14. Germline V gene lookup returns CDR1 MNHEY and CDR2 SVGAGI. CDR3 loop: CASSREGGRPGEQFF. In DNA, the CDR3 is TGTGCCAGCAGCCGGGAGGGCGGGAGACCGGGAGAGCAGTTCTTC.

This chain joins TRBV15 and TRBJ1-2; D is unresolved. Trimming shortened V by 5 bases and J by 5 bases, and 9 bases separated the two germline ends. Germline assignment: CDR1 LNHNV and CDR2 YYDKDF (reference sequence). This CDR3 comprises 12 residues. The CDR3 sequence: CATSLSEYGYTF. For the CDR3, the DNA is TGTGCCACCAGCCTATCTGAGTATGGCTACACCTTC.

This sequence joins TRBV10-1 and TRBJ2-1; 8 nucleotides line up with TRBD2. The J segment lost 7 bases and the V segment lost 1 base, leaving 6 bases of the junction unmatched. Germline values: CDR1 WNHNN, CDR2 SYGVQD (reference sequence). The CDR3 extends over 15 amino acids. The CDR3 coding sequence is TGCGCCAGCAGTGAGTGGGGCGGGAGGCGTAATGAGCAGTTCTTC. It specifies CASSEWGGRRNEQFF.